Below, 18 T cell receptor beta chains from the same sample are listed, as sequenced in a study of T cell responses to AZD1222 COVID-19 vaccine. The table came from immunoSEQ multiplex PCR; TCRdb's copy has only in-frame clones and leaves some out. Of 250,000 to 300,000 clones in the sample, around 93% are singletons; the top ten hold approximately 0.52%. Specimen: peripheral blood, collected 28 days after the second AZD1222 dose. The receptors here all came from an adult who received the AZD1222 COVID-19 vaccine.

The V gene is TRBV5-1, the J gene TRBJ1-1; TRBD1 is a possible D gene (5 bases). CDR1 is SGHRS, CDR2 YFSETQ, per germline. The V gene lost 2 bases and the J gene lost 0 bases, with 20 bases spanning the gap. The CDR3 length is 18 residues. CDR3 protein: CASSFDGRVPVMNTEAFF. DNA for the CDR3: TGCGCCAGCAGCTTCGATGGCAGGGTACCCGTCATGAACACTGAAGCTTTCTTT.

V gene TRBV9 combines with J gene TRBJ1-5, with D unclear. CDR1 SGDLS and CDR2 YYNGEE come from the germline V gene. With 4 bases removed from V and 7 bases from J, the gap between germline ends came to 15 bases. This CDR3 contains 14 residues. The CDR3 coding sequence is TGTGCCAGCAGCCCCAGCGGTGAAGTACAGCCCCAGCATTTT. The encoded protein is CASSPSGEVQPQHF. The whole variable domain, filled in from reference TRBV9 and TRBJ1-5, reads DSGVTQTPKHLITATGQRVTLRCSPRSGDLSVYWYQQSLDQGLQFLIQYYNGEERAKGNILERFSAQQFPDLHSELNLSSLELGDSALYFCASSPSGEVQPQHFGDGTRLSIL.

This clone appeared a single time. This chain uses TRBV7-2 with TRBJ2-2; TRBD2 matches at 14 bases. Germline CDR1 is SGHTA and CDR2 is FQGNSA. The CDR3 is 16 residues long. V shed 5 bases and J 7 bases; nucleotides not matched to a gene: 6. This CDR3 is CASSPGLAGAGGELFF. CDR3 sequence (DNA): TGTGCCAGCAGCCCGGGACTAGCGGGAGCGGGCGGGGAGCTGTTTTTT. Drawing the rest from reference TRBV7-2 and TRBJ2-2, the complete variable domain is GAGVSQSPSNKVTEKGKDVELRCDPISGHTALYWYRQSLGQGLEFLIYFQGNSAPDKSGLPSDRFSAERTGGSVSTLTIQRTQQEDSAVYLCASSPGLAGAGGELFFGEGSRLTVL.

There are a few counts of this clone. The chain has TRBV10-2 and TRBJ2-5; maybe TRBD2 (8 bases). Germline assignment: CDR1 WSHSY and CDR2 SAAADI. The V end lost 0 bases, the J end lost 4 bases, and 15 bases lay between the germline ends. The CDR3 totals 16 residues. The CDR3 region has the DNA TGCGCCAGCAGTGAGTCCCTCGGGAGGGGGCGAGAGACCCAGTACTTC. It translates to CASSESLGRGRETQYF.

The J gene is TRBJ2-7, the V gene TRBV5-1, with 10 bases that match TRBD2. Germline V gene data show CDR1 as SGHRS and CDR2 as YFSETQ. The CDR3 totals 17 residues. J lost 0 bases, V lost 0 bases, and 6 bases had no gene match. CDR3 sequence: CASSLASGRVGSYEQYF. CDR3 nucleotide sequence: TGCGCCAGCAGCTTGGCCAGCGGGAGGGTGGGCTCCTACGAGCAGTACTTC.

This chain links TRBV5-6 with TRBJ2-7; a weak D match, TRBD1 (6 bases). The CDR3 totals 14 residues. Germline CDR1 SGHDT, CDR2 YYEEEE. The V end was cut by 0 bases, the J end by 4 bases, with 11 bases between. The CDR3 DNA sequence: TGTGCCAGCAGCTTGGGAGGGGGAACGTACGAGCAGTACTTC. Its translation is CASSLGGGTYEQYF. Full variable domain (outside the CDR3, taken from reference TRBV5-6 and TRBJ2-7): DAGVTQSPTHLIKTRGQQVTLRCSPKSGHDTVSWYQQALGQGPQFIFQYYEEEERQRGNFPDRFSGHQFPNYSSELNVNALLLGDSALYLCASSLGGGTYEQYFGPGTRLTVT.

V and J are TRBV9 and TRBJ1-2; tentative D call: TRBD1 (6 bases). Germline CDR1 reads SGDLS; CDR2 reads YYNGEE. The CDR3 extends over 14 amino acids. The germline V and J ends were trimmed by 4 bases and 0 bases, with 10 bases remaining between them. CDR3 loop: CASSSRTANYGYTF. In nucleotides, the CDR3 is TGTGCCAGCAGCAGCCGGACAGCTAACTATGGCTACACCTTC. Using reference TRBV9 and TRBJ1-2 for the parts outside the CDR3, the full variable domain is DSGVTQTPKHLITATGQRVTLRCSPRSGDLSVYWYQQSLDQGLQFLIQYYNGEERAKGNILERFSAQQFPDLHSELNLSSLELGDSALYFCASSSRTANYGYTFGSGTRLTVV.

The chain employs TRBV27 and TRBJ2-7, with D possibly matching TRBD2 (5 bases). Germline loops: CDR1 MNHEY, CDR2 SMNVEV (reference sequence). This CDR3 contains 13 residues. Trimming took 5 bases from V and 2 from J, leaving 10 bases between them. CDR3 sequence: CASSPGIPYEQYF. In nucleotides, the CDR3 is TGTGCCAGCAGTCCCGGGATCCCCTACGAGCAGTACTTC.

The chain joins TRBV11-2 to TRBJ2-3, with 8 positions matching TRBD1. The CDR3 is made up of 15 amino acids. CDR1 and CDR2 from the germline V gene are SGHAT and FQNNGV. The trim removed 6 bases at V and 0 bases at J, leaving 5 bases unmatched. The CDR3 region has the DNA TGTGCCAGCAGGCGGACAGGGCCTAGCACAGATACGCAGTATTTT. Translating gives CASRRTGPSTDTQYF.

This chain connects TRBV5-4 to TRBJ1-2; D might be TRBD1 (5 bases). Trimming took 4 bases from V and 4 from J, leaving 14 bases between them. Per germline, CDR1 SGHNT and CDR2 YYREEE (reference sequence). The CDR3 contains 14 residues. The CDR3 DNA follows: TGTGCCAGCAGCGCCGGGACCGACGGCTATGGCTACACCTTC. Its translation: CASSAGTDGYGYTF.

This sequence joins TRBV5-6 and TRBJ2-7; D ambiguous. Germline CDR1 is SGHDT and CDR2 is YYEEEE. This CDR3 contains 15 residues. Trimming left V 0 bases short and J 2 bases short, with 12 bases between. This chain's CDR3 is CASSLDNHHPYEQYF. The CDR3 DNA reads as TGTGCCAGCAGCTTGGACAACCATCACCCCTACGAGCAGTACTTC.

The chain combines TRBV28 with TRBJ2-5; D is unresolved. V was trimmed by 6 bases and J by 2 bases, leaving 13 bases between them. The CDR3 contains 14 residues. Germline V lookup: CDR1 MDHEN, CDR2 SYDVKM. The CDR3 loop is CASRRNGGQETQYF. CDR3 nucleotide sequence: TGTGCCAGCAGGAGGAATGGTGGGCAAGAGACCCAGTACTTC.

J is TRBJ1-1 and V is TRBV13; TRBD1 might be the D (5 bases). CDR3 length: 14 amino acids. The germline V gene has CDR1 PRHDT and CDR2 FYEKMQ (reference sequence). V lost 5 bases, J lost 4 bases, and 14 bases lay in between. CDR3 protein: CASSLIRAGTEAFF. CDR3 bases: TGTGCCAGCAGCCTCATCAGGGCAGGCACTGAAGCTTTCTTT.

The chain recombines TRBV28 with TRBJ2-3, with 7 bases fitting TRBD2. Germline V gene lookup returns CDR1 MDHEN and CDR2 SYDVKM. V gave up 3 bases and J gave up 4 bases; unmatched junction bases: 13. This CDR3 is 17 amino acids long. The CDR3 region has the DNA TGTGCCAGCAGTTTTAGGTTCGTGGGGGGGGTTCCAGATACGCAGTATTTT. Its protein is CASSFRFVGGVPDTQYF.

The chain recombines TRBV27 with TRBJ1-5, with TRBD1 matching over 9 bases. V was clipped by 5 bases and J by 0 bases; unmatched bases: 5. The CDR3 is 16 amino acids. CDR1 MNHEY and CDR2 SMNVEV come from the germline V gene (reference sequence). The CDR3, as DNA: TGTGCCAGCAGTAGACAGGGGGATTATAGCAATCAGCCCCAGCATTTT. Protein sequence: CASSRQGDYSNQPQHF.

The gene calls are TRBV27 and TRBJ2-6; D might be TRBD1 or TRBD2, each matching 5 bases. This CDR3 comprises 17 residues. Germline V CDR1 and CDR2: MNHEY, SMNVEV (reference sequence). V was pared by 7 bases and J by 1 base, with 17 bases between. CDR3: CASTSGTYPSGANVLTF. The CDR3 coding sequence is TGTGCCAGCACCTCCGGGACCTACCCTTCTGGGGCCAACGTCCTGACTTTC.

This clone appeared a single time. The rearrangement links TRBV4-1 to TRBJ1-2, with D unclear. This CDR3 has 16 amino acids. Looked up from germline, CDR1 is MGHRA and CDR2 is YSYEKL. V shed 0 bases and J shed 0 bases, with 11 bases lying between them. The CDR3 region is CASSQDAGGTNYGYTF. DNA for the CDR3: TGCGCCAGCAGCCAAGATGCCGGCGGGACTAACTATGGCTACACCTTC.

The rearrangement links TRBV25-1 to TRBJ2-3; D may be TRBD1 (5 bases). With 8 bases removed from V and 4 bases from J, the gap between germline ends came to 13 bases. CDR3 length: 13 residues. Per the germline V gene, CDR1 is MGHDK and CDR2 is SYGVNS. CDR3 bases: TGTGCCAGCGGTCAGGGCCTGGCAGATACGCAGTATTTT. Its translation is CASGQGLADTQYF.